The source of this T cell receptor (beta chain) is a study of blood T cell repertoires in COVID-19 (dated by TCRdb to the early 2020s). Concerning the study at large: The collaborator samples originated in the United States, Italy and Spain and spanned the acute and convalescent phases of COVID-19. The samples were drawn from the first 160 participants of the ongoing ImmuneRACE study and from about 1,200 subjects provided by 6 global collaborators. The material from the prospective study consisted of cDNA or gDNA derived from T cells, B-cell-depleted T cells, or PBMCs. The repertoires were made available in a free public database intended to serve as a resource for research on the immune response to SARS-CoV-2. A de-identified subject ID, COVID-19 status, age in years and sex were almost always included in the sample metadata. Where available, HLA class I and class II types were obtained from metadata supplied by the sample provider rather than from assay-based typing. The dataset comprised deeply sampled blood TCRbeta repertoires from subjects exposed to, actively infected with, or recovered from COVID-19.

Study-wide findings and limitations: The amount of clinical and demographic metadata varied by source and participant and was provided uncurated.

Whole blood was collected in K2EDTA tubes by collaborating institutions according to the institutions' own protocols. For TCRbeta analysis, collaborator samples were shipped as frozen whole blood, as isolated PBMCs, or as DNA extracted from either sample type. Regarding this clone: Which antigen it targets is not known. The sample holds no much larger clone one base away, and base qualities are not on file.

Inclusive of the bounding cysteine and phenylalanine, the CDR3 is 18 residues long. The CDR3 DNA has 54 bases and is translated from base 1. In the germline V gene, CDR1 corresponds to LGHNA and CDR2 to YNFKEQ. Relative to germline, V is missing 2 bases and J is missing 2 bases, with 13 bases of the junction outside any gene match. TCRbeta CDR3 regions were amplified from genomic DNA by means of the immunoSEQ Assay, a bias-controlled multiplex PCR. In the source study's methods: The number of nucleated cells in each sample was estimated from the amplification of reference gene primers within the assay. Sequence reads were collapsed and filtered to measure the absolute abundance of every unique TCRbeta CDR3 rearrangement. Productive Simpson clonality was computed per sample as the square root of Simpson's diversity index over productive rearrangements. TCRdb holds this immuneACCESS table with in-frame rearrangements only. Some clones are missing; in checked studies, unresolved V genes explain under half, and the rest has no known cause. V and J calls and clone size follow that table, whereas D and trimming were derived from the DNA. In all, the sample holds 170,000 or so clones, and roughly 88% of those were seen once. Of the sample, 2.5% to 3% is held by the ten largest clones.

The V and J segments used are TRBV4-2 and TRBJ2-3; 7 bases in the middle match TRBD1. The sequence came from a woman in her sixties with acute or convalescent COVID-19. Material: peripheral blood. The CDR3 has the sequence CASSQYHPPQGPTDTQYF. The DNA sequence is as follows: TGTGCCAGCAGCCAATACCACCCACCACAGGGGCCCACAGATACGCAGTATTTT.